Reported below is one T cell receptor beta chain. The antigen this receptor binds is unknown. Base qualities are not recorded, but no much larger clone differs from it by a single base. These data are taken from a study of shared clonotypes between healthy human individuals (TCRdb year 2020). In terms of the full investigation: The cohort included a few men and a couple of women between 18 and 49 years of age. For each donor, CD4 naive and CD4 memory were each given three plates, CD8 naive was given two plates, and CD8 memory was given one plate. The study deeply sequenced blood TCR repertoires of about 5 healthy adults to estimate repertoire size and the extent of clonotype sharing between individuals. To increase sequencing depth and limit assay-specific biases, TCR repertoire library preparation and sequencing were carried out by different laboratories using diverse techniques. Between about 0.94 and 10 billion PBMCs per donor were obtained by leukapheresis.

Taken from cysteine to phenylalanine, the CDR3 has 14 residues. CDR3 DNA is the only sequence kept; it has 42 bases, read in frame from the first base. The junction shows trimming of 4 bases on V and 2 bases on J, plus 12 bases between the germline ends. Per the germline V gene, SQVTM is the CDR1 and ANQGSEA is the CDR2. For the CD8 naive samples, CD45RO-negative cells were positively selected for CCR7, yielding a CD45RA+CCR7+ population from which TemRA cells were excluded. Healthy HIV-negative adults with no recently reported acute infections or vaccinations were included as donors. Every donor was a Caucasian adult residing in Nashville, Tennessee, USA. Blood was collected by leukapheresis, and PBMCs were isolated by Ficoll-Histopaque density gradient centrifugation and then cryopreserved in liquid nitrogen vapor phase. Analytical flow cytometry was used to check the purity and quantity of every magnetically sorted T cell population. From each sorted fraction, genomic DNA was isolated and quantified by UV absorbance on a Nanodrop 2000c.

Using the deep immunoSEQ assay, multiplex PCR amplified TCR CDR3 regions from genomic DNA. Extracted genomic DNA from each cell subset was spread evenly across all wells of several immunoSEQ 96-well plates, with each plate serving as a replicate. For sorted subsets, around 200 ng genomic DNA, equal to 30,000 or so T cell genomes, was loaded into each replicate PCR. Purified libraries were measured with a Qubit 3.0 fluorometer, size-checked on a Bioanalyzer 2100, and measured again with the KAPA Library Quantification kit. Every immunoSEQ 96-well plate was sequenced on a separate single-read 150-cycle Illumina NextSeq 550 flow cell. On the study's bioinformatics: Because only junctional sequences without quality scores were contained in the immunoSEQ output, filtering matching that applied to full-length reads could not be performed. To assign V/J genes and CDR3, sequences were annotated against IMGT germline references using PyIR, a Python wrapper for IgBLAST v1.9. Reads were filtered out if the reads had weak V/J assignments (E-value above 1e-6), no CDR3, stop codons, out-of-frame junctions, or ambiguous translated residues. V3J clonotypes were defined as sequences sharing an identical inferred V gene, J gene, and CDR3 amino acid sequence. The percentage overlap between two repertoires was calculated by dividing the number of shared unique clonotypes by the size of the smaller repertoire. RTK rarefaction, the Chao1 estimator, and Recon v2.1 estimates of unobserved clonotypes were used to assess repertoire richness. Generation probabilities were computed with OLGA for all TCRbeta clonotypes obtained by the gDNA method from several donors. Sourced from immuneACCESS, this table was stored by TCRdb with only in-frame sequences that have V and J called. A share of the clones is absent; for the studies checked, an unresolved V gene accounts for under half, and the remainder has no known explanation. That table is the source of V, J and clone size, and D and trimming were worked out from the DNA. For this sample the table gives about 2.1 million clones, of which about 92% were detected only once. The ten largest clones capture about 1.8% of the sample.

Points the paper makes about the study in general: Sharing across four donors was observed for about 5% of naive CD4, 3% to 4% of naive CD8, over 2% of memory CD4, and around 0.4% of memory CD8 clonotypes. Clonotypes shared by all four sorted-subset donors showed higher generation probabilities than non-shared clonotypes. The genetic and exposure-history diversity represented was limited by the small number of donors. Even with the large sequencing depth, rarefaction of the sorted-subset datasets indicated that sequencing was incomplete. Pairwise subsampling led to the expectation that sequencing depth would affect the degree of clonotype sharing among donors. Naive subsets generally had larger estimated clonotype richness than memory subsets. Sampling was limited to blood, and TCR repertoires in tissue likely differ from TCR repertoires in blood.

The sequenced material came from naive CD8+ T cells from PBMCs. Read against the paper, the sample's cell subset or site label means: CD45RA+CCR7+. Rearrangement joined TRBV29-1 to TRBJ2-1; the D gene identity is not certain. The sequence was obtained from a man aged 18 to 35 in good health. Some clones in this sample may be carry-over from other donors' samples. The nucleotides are TGCAGCGTTGCCCCGCCTCGTCCCTACAATGAGCAGTTCTTC. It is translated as CSVAPPRPYNEQFF.